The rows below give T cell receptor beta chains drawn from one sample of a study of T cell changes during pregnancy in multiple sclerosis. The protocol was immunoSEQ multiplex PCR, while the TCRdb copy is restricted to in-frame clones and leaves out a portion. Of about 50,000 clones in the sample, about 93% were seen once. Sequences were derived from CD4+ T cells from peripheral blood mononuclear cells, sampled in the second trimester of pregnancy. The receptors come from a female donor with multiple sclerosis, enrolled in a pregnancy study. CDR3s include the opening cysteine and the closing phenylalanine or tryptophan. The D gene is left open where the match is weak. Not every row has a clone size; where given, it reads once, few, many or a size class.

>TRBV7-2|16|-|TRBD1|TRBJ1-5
CASSLDWGSGGQPQHF
TGTGCCAGCAGCTTAGACTGGGGGTCAGGGGGTCAGCCCCAGCATTTT
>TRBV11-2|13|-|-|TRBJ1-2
CASSLDRQLGYTF
TGTGCCAGCAGCTTAGATCGACAGCTTGGCTACACCTTC
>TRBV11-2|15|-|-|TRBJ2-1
CASSLVGGVANEQFF
TGTGCCAGCAGCTTAGTAGGGGGGGTGGCTAATGAGCAGTTCTTC
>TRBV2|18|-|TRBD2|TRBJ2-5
CASREGLAGGPWAETQYF
TGTGCCAGCAGAGAAGGACTAGCGGGGGGGCCTTGGGCCGAGACCCAGTACTTC
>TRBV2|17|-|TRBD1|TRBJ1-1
CASRRQGAEGMSTEAFF
TGTGCCAGCAGGAGACAGGGGGCGGAAGGTATGAGCACTGAAGCTTTCTTT
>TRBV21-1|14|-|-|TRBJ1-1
CASSEPDRDPEAFF
TGTGCCAGCAGCGAACCGGACAGGGATCCTGAAGCTTTCTTT
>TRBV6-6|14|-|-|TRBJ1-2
CASSYSEVWIGYTF
TGTGCCAGCAGTTACTCGGAGGTTTGGATTGGCTACACCTTC
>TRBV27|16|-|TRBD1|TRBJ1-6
CASNTTPGTADSPLHF
TGTGCCAGCAATACAACCCCCGGGACAGCAGATTCACCCCTCCACTTT
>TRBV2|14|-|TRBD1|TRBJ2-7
CASRRTGLGYEQYF
TGTGCCAGCAGACGGACAGGGCTGGGGTACGAGCAGTACTTC
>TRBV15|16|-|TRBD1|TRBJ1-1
CATSRASGTGNTEAFF
TGTGCCACCAGCAGAGCCTCCGGGACAGGGAACACTGAAGCTTTCTTT
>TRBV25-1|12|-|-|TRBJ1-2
CASRGGNYGYTF
TGTGCCAGCAGGGGAGGTAACTATGGCTACACCTTC
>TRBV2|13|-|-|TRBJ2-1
CASSDSGTSKQFF
TGTGCCAGCAGTGATTCAGGCACATCGAAGCAGTTCTTC
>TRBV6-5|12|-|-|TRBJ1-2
CASSLDRYGYTF
TGTGCCAGCAGTCTGGACAGATATGGCTACACCTTC
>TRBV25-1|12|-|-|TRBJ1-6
CASSISNSPLHF
TGTGCCAGCAGCATTAGCAATTCACCCCTCCACTTT
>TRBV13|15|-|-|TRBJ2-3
CASSLRLAYADTQYF
TGTGCCAGCAGCTTAAGGTTAGCCTACGCAGATACGCAGTATTTT
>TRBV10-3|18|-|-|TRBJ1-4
CAISTTGTQGARNEKLFF
TGTGCCATCAGTACAACCGGGACACAGGGTGCCAGGAATGAAAAACTGTTTTTT
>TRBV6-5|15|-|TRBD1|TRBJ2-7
CASSSYRGSAYEQYF
TGTGCCAGCAGCTCCTACAGGGGATCCGCCTACGAGCAGTACTTC
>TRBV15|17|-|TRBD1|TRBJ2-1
CATSTIYGTGNNNEQFF
TGTGCCACCAGCACCATATACGGGACAGGGAACAACAATGAGCAGTTCTTC
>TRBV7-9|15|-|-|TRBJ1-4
CASSLWSTEEEKLFF
TGTGCCAGCAGCTTATGGAGTACCGAGGAAGAAAAACTGTTTTTT
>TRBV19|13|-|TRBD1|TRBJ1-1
CASSPTGATEAFF
TGTGCCAGTAGTCCGACAGGGGCCACTGAAGCTTTCTTT
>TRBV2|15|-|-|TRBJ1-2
CARGLADGTNYGYTF
TGTGCCAGGGGTCTAGCGGACGGCACTAACTATGGCTACACCTTC
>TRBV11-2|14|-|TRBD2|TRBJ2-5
CASSLAGGFETQYF
TGTGCCAGCAGCTTAGCGGGGGGGTTTGAGACCCAGTACTTC
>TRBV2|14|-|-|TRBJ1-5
CASSVRQSNQPQHF
TGTGCCAGCAGTGTGCGGCAGAGCAATCAGCCCCAGCATTTT
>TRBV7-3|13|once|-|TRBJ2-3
CASSSTSTDTQYF
TGTGCCAGCAGCTCCACTAGCACAGATACGCAGTATTTT
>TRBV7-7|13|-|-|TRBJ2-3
CASSLGALDTQYF
TGTGCTAGCAGCTTAGGGGCCCTAGATACGCAGTATTTT
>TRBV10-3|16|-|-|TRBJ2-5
CAISDPHQGIVETQYF
TGTGCCATCAGTGACCCGCATCAGGGGATTGTGGAGACCCAGTACTTC
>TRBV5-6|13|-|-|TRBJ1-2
CASSLVRGNGYTF
TGTGCCAGCAGCTTGGTGAGGGGGAATGGCTACACCTTC
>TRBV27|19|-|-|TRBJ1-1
CASSFLGWQGNVGNTEAFF
TGTGCCAGCAGTTTCCTTGGGTGGCAGGGCAATGTTGGGAACACTGAAGCTTTCTTT
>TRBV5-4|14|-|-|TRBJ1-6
CASSVDRRNSPLHF
TGTGCCAGCAGCGTTGACAGGAGAAATTCACCCCTCCACTTT
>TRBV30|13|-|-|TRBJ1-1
CAWRSQMNTEAFF
TGTGCCTGGAGGTCCCAAATGAACACTGAAGCTTTCTTT
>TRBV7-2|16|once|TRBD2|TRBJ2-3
CASSLGRGGSTDTQYF
TGTGCCAGCAGCTTAGGACGGGGGGGCAGCACAGATACGCAGTATTTT
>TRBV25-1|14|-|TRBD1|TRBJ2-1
CASRGDRLYNEQFF
TGTGCCAGCAGGGGGGACAGGCTGTACAATGAGCAGTTCTTC
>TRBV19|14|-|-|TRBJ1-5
CASSTGVSNQPQHF
TGTGCCAGTAGTACAGGGGTAAGCAATCAGCCCCAGCATTTT
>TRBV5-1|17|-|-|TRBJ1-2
CASSFDTMSGTNYGYTF
TGCGCCAGCAGCTTTGATACCATGTCAGGGACTAACTATGGCTACACCTTC
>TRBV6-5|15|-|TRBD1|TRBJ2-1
CASRTGQGAFNEQFF
TGTGCCAGCAGGACCGGACAGGGGGCGTTCAATGAGCAGTTCTTC
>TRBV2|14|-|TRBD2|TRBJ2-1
CASSELAGMNEQFF
TGTGCCAGCAGTGAGCTAGCGGGGATGAATGAGCAGTTCTTC
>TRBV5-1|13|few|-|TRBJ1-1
CASSLELSTEAFF
TGCGCCAGCAGCTTGGAGCTGTCCACTGAAGCTTTCTTT
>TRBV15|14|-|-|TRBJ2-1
CAIARDLASHEQFF
TGTGCCATAGCTAGGGACTTAGCGTCACATGAGCAGTTCTTC
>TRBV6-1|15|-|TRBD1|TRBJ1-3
CASSAQTGDGNTIYF
TGTGCCAGCAGTGCGCAAACAGGGGACGGAAACACCATATATTTT
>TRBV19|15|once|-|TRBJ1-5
CASSINGNSNQPQHF
TGTGCCAGTAGTATTAACGGGAATAGCAATCAGCCCCAGCATTTT
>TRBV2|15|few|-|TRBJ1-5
CASSVGMADNQPQHF
TGTGCCAGCAGTGTCGGAATGGCGGACAATCAGCCCCAGCATTTT
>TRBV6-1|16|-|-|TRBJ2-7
CASSESGGGRPYEQYF
TGTGCCAGCAGTGAATCGGGCGGGGGCCGTCCCTACGAGCAGTACTTC
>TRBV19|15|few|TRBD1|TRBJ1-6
CASSLDGTANSPLHF
TGTGCCAGTAGTCTAGACGGGACAGCCAATTCACCCCTCCACTTT
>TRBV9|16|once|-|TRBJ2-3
CASSSLGRLDTDTQYF
TGTGCCAGCAGCTCCCTAGGTCGGCTAGACACAGATACGCAGTATTTT
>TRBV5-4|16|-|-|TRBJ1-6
CASSPGRGLGNSPLHF
TGTGCCAGCAGCCCCGGCCGGGGTTTGGGGAATTCACCCCTCCACTTT
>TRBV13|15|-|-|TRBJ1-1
CASSSPGGLNTEAFF
TGTGCCAGCAGCTCCCCCGGAGGTCTGAACACTGAAGCTTTCTTT
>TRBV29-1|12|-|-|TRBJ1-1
CSVVAGWTEAFF
TGCAGCGTTGTGGCAGGGTGGACTGAAGCTTTCTTT
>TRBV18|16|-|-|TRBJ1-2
CASSPPEGGVVYGYTF
TGTGCCAGCTCACCCCCTGAGGGTGGGGTAGTCTATGGCTACACCTTC
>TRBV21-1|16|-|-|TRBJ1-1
CASSKAGFTASTEAFF
TGTGCCAGCAGCAAGGCGGGATTTACAGCGAGCACTGAAGCTTTCTTT